The 32 T cell receptor beta chains presented below share a single source sample, sequenced in a study of T cell responses to AZD1222 COVID-19 vaccine. The protocol was immunoSEQ multiplex PCR, while the TCRdb copy is restricted to in-frame clones and leaves out a portion. In the table there are 100,000 to 150,000 clones, 80% to 90% of which are singletons. The sample here was peripheral blood, taken on day 0 of AZD1222 vaccination. Every receptor here comes from an adult in good health.

This sequence joins TRBV5-1 and TRBJ2-1; TRBD2 might be the D (5 bases). The CDR3 totals 16 residues. CDR1 SGHRS and CDR2 YFSETQ come from the germline V gene. Trimming took 5 bases from V and 4 from J, leaving 19 bases between them. CDR3 residues: CASRGELGNIYNEQFF. CDR3 bases: TGCGCCAGCAGGGGTGAACTAGGAAATATATACAATGAGCAGTTCTTC. The full variable domain, completed using reference TRBV5-1 and TRBJ2-1, is KAGVTQTPRYLIKTRGQQVTLSCSPISGHRSVSWYQQTPGQGLQFLFEYFSETQRNKGNFPGRFSGRQFSNSRSEMNVSTLELGDSALYLCASRGELGNIYNEQFFGPGTRLTVL.

J is TRBJ1-6 and V is TRBV18; D unresolved. Germline-derived CDR1 and CDR2 are KGHSH and LQKENI. The CDR3 contains 13 residues. The germline V and J ends were trimmed by 6 bases and 11 bases, with 14 bases remaining between them. The CDR3 loop is CASSRTVRAPLHF. The CDR3, as DNA: TGTGCCAGCTCCCGCACCGTGAGGGCACCCCTCCACTTT.

This rearrangement joins TRBV18 to TRBJ1-1; D gene unclear. V was clipped by 9 bases and J by 5 bases, with 13 bases between them. The CDR3 has 12 amino acids. Germline lookup yields CDR1 KGHSH and CDR2 LQKENI. In DNA form, the CDR3 reads TGTGCCAGTTCAGGTTCGGGAACTGAAGCTTTCTTT. Amino acid sequence: CASSGSGTEAFF. Looking up the rest from reference TRBV18 and TRBJ1-1 gives the full variable domain: NAGVMQNPRHLVRRRGQEARLRCSPMKGHSHVYWYRQLPEEGLKFMVYLQKENIIDESGMPKERFSAEFPKEGPSILRIQQVVRGDSAAYFCASSGSGTEAFFGQGTRLTVV.

This chain links TRBV18 with TRBJ2-5; possible D gene TRBD1, 6 bases. CDR3 length: 14 amino acids. The germline V gene has CDR1 KGHSH and CDR2 LQKENI. The germline V and J ends were trimmed by 2 bases and 2 bases, with 9 bases remaining between them. The CDR3 loop reads CASSPTTGQETQYF. The CDR3 nucleotides are TGTGCCAGCTCACCAACCACAGGGCAAGAGACCCAGTACTTC.

The J gene is TRBJ2-3, the V gene TRBV6-4; 7 positions match TRBD1. The junction had 4 bases not matched to a gene; V was cut back by 0 bases and J by 4 bases. The germline V gene encodes CDR1 MRHNA and CDR2 SNTAGT. The CDR3 is 15 residues long. The CDR3 is CASSDSGQGADTQYF. The CDR3 nucleotides read TGTGCCAGCAGTGACTCTGGGCAGGGGGCAGATACGCAGTATTTT.

This chain joins TRBV27 and TRBJ1-6; 8 bases align to TRBD1. The V segment lost 2 bases and the J segment 2 bases; nucleotides outside the gene matches: 5. CDR1 is MNHEY and CDR2 is SMNVEV in the germline V gene (reference sequence). The CDR3 contains 17 residues. In DNA, the CDR3 is TGTGCCAGCAGTTTACGACAGGGGAGCACCTATAATTCACCCCTCCACTTT. As protein: CASSLRQGSTYNSPLHF.

The CDR3 bases are TGTGCCAGCAGCTTTGTAACACCTAATAATTCACCCCTCCACTTT. This codes for CASSFVTPNNSPLHF. The V and J genes are TRBV5-4 and TRBJ1-6, with D unresolved. Germline loops: CDR1 SGHNT, CDR2 YYREEE (reference sequence). The CDR3 runs 15 residues. Trimming cost V 2 bases and J 5 bases, with 11 bases left between them.

The rearrangement links TRBV5-6 to TRBJ2-1; 11 nucleotides align to TRBD2. Germline-derived CDR1 and CDR2 are SGHDT and YYEEEE. The length of the CDR3 is 15 residues. With V trimmed by 0 bases and J by 6 bases, 2 bases remained unmatched. CDR3: CASSLVAGGPNEQFF. The CDR3 bases are TGTGCCAGCAGCTTGGTAGCGGGAGGGCCCAATGAGCAGTTCTTC.

V usage is TRBV2 and J usage is TRBJ1-5; D ambiguous. Germline-derived CDR1 and CDR2 are SNHLY and FYNNEI. CDR3 length: 13 amino acids. V was clipped by 3 bases and J by 8 bases, with 11 bases between them. CDR3 in DNA: TGTGCCAGCAGTGATATATTGGCAAAGCCCCAGCATTTT. Protein sequence: CASSDILAKPQHF.

The chain is built from TRBV14 and TRBJ1-2; D uncertain. From germline, CDR1 is SGHDN and CDR2 FVKESK. This CDR3 contains 13 residues. The germline V and J ends were trimmed by 2 bases and 3 bases, with 7 bases remaining between them. CDR3 bases: TGTGCCAGCAGCCAAAGCCTCGACTATGGCTACACCTTC. This sequence encodes CASSQSLDYGYTF.

J is TRBJ2-3 and V is TRBV7-2; D perhaps matches TRBD2 (6 bases). CDR3 size: 17 residues. Trimming pared 2 bases from V and 0 bases from J, leaving 15 bases between. Germline V gives CDR1 SGHTA, CDR2 FQGNSA. The CDR3 DNA reads TGTGCCAGCAGCTTATTTACAGTCGCGGGGAGCACAGATACGCAGTATTTT. Translation: CASSLFTVAGSTDTQYF.

The chain has TRBV6-5 and TRBJ1-1, with 10 nucleotides matching TRBD1. Germline CDR1 and CDR2: MNHEY and SVGAGI. CDR3 length: 14 amino acids. V shed 6 bases, J shed 4 bases, and the junction held 5 bases outside the gene matches. CDR3: CASSAGTGATEAFF. CDR3 coding DNA: TGTGCCAGCAGCGCCGGGACAGGGGCCACTGAAGCTTTCTTT.

CDR3 in DNA: TGTGCCATCAGACATCCGAACACTGAAGCTTTCTTT. It is translated as CAIRHPNTEAFF. This sequence joins TRBV10-3 and TRBJ1-1; no clear D gene. CDR3 length equals 12 residues. Germline V gene sequence: CDR1 ENHRY, CDR2 SYGVKD. Deletions cut 6 bases from V and 1 base from J, with 6 bases between.

The chain links TRBV5-1 to TRBJ2-3; TRBD1 aligns across 7 bases. Germline CDR1 reads SGHRS; CDR2 reads YFSETQ. V gave up 0 bases and J gave up 0 bases; unmatched junction bases: 4. This CDR3 is built from 16 residues. This CDR3 is CASSLVQGVSTDTQYF. The CDR3 region has the DNA TGCGCCAGCAGCTTGGTCCAGGGGGTAAGCACAGATACGCAGTATTTT.

This chain joins TRBV4-1 and TRBJ2-3; the D gene is possibly TRBD1 (5 bases). Deletions cut 4 bases from V and 5 bases from J, with 22 bases between. This CDR3 comprises 17 residues. The germline V gene has CDR1 MGHRA and CDR2 YSYEKL. The CDR3 is CASSPRGPTLGEDTQYF. For the CDR3, the DNA is TGCGCCAGCAGCCCAAGGGGCCCGACCTTAGGGGAAGATACGCAGTATTTT.

The CDR3 sequence: CASSLSLNEKLFF. The CDR3 region has the DNA TGTGCCAGCAGCTTATCCCTTAATGAAAAACTGTTTTTT. The chain has TRBV7-2 and TRBJ1-4; no reliable D call. Trimming shortened V by 2 bases and J by 4 bases, and 5 bases separated the two germline ends. This CDR3 is built from 13 residues. Germline lookup yields CDR1 SGHTA and CDR2 FQGNSA.

V gene TRBV18 combines with J gene TRBJ2-6, with 8 bases matching TRBD1. Trimming took 3 bases from V and 0 from J; bases not matched to a gene: 7. CDR3 size: 18 residues. Germline CDR1 KGHSH, CDR2 LQKENI. CDR3 nucleotides: TGTGCCAGCTCACCGTCCACAGGGGGTAGCTCTGGGGCCAACGTCCTGACTTTC. It codes for CASSPSTGGSSGANVLTF.

The V call is TRBV6-7, the J call TRBJ1-3; tentative D call: TRBD1 (6 bases). TRBV6-7 is given ORF status, its function remaining uncertain. V was cut by 5 bases and J by 3 bases, with 11 bases left in between. This CDR3 is 14 amino acids long. The CDR3 coding sequence is TGTGCCAGCAGTAAACAGGGATTTGGAAACACCATATATTTT. This codes for CASSKQGFGNTIYF.

V gene TRBV19 combines with J gene TRBJ1-3; 8 bases match TRBD1. Germline V lookup: CDR1 LNHDA, CDR2 SQIVND (reference sequence). J gave up 2 bases and V 4 bases, and 4 bases lay outside the gene matches. The CDR3 loop spans 15 amino acids. The CDR3 reads CASSTDRAPGNTIYF. The CDR3 DNA sequence: TGTGCCAGTAGTACGGACAGGGCTCCTGGAAACACCATATATTTT.

Worth noting for this clone: At one end the junction does not follow the germline gene, possibly because of a read error. The chain joins TRBV7-7 to TRBJ1-5, with D hard to call. CDR1 SSHAT and CDR2 FNYEAQ come from the germline V gene (reference sequence). The CDR3 sequence is 15 residues long. In DNA, the CDR3 is TGTGCTAGCAGCCTAAAGGGTTTGGGCAATCAGCCCCAGCATTTT. Its translation is CASSLKGLGNQPQHF.

J is TRBJ1-2 and V is TRBV6-5; D unclear. The ends were cut back, 8 bases at V and 0 bases at J, with 7 bases in the middle. Germline V CDR1 and CDR2: MNHEY, SVGAGI. This CDR3 contains 12 residues. The chain's CDR3 is CASQLANYGYTF. DNA for the CDR3: TGTGCCAGCCAGCTCGCTAACTATGGCTACACCTTC.

The gene calls are TRBV5-1 and TRBJ2-7; 9 bases are shared with TRBD1. The CDR3 runs 16 residues. The V and J ends lost 0 bases and 1 base, in that order; junction bases with no gene match: 5. From germline, CDR1 is SGHRS and CDR2 YFSETQ. CDR3 in amino acids: CASSLAMGQGSYEQYF. The CDR3 DNA follows: TGCGCCAGCAGCTTGGCTATGGGACAGGGATCCTACGAGCAGTACTTC.

The chain recombines TRBV6-4 with TRBJ1-5; 8 bases agree with TRBD1. Germline V gives CDR1 MRHNA, CDR2 SNTAGT. The ends lost 0 bases at V and 8 bases at J; junction bases unmatched: 6. The CDR3 contains 15 residues. The CDR3 region has the DNA TGTGCCAGCAGTGACTCGTCAGGGGGCGCGGAGCCCCAGCATTTT. It codes for CASSDSSGGAEPQHF.

CDR3 DNA: TGTGCCAGCTCACGGGACACCGTAACTTGGAATGAGCAGTTCTTC. It specifies CASSRDTVTWNEQFF. The genes are TRBV18 and TRBJ2-1; D possibly corresponds to TRBD1 (6 bases). Trimming shortened V by 4 bases and J by 7 bases, and 17 bases separated the two germline ends. The germline gives CDR1 KGHSH, CDR2 LQKENI. The CDR3 sequence is 15 residues long. Together with reference TRBV18 and TRBJ2-1, the CDR3 gives the full variable domain: NAGVMQNPRHLVRRRGQEARLRCSPMKGHSHVYWYRQLPEEGLKFMVYLQKENIIDESGMPKERFSAEFPKEGPSILRIQQVVRGDSAAYFCASSRDTVTWNEQFFGPGTRLTVL.

The chain has TRBV29-1 and TRBJ1-1; maybe TRBD1 (5 bases). V was pared by 6 bases and J by 6 bases, with 17 bases between. Germline CDR1 is SQVTM and CDR2 is ANQGSEA. This CDR3 is 13 amino acids long. CDR3 bases: TGCAGCGTCCGGGGGAGGGCCAGGGCTGAAGCTTTCTTT. Translating it yields CSVRGRARAEAFF.

The chain joins TRBV7-9 to TRBJ1-4, with TRBD1 as a possible D gene (5 bases). Germline V gene lookup returns CDR1 SEHNR and CDR2 FQNEAQ (reference sequence). The CDR3 extends over 14 amino acids. V was shortened by 8 bases and J by 6 bases, with 16 bases between the two germline ends. This CDR3 reads CASARTREHEKLFF. In DNA form, the CDR3 reads TGTGCCAGCGCGAGGACAAGGGAACATGAAAAACTGTTTTTT.

The chain employs TRBV9 and TRBJ1-2; D gene unclear. This CDR3 region has 14 residues. Germline loops: CDR1 SGDLS, CDR2 YYNGEE. The V end lost 0 bases, the J end lost 1 base, and 7 bases lay between the germline ends. The CDR3 sequence: CASSVEPNNYGYTF. The CDR3 region has the DNA TGTGCCAGCAGCGTAGAACCCAATAACTATGGCTACACCTTC.

This clone was seen only a few times. V usage is TRBV5-5 and J usage is TRBJ1-1, with TRBD1 matching over 8 bases. The CDR3 has 14 residues. V was pared by 5 bases and J by 5 bases, with 8 bases of the junction left unmatched. Germline V CDR1 and CDR2: SGHKS, YYEKEE (reference sequence). The CDR3 bases are TGTGCCAGCAGTTCGATGACAGGGGTTACTGAAGCTTTCTTT. Protein product: CASSSMTGVTEAFF.

This chain connects TRBV24-1 to TRBJ1-5; possibly TRBD1 for D (6 bases). Trimming pared 5 bases from V and 1 base from J, leaving 14 bases between. This CDR3 has 16 amino acids. Germline lookup yields CDR1 KGHDR and CDR2 SFDVKD. The CDR3 nucleotides read TGTGCCACCAGTGGACCCGGGACACCGAGCAATCAGCCCCAGCATTTT. This encodes CATSGPGTPSNQPQHF.

This clone appeared a single time. The chain employs TRBV5-1 and TRBJ1-5; 11 bases agree with TRBD1. The trim removed 1 base at V and 5 bases at J, leaving 2 bases unmatched. Germline V CDR1 and CDR2: SGHRS, YFSETQ. The CDR3 consists of 15 residues. CDR3 residues: CASSLRTGGDQPQHF. The CDR3 coding sequence is TGCGCCAGCAGCTTGAGGACAGGGGGCGATCAGCCCCAGCATTTT.

The rearrangement joins TRBV9 to TRBJ2-2; a weak D match, TRBD2 (6 bases). Germline V gene sequence: CDR1 SGDLS, CDR2 YYNGEE. The CDR3 consists of 14 residues. The germline V and J ends were trimmed by 10 bases and 6 bases, with 19 bases remaining between them. CDR3 residues: CAGGVSVVSGELFF. CDR3 bases: TGTGCCGGAGGGGTGTCGGTCGTCTCCGGGGAGCTGTTTTTT.

The CDR3 sequence: CASKVESSYNSPLHF. CDR3 DNA sequence: TGTGCCAGCAAGGTGGAGAGCTCCTATAATTCACCCCTCCACTTT. The rearrangement joins TRBV2 to TRBJ1-6; no firm D call. V lost 7 bases, J lost 0 bases, and 10 bases lay in between. Germline V gives CDR1 SNHLY, CDR2 FYNNEI. The CDR3 runs to 15 residues.